Each of the 18 T cell receptor beta chains below was sequenced from the same sample in a study of T-cell reconstitution after alpha-beta-depleted transplantation in children. TCRbeta library preparation incorporated unique molecular identifiers. TCRdb ran MiXCR on the PCR reads and lists one entry per CDR3 protein. Found here are about 590,000 distinct CDR3 sequences, 10% to 15% of them singletons; the top ten hold about 2.2%. This material consisted of PBMCs, mostly from graft donor cells, taken 360 days after TCRalphabeta/CD19-depleted stem cell transplant. The receptor set was obtained from a male patient younger than 18 who had a stem cell transplant for acute myeloid leukemia, so the T cells may come from the graft donor.

In this sample, this clonotype turned up a few times. The chain has TRBV6-1 and TRBJ2-1; D might be TRBD2 (5 bases). Germline CDR1 MNHNS, CDR2 SASEGT. Trimming took 5 bases from V and 3 from J, leaving 14 bases between them. The CDR3 is 15 residues long. The CDR3 protein is CASSLRIGGYNEQFF. CDR3 DNA sequence: TGTGCCAGCAGTCTCCGAATAGGAGGCTACAATGAGCAGTTCTTC.

This clonotype showed up many times. This sequence joins TRBV7-6 and TRBJ2-2; tentatively, D is TRBD1 (6 bases). Germline loops: CDR1 SGHVS, CDR2 FNYEAQ. V dropped 5 bases and J dropped 8 bases, with 21 bases sitting between them. There are 16 residues in the CDR3. CDR3 sequence (DNA): TGTGCCAGCAGCCCCCACAGGGAAAAGTTGTCTGGGGAGCTGTTTTTT. Its translation is CASSPHREKLSGELFF.

This clonotype appeared a few times. The chain carries TRBV5-6 and TRBJ2-7; D uncertain. Trimming removed 3 bases from V and 1 base from J, with 17 bases in between. The germline gives CDR1 SGHDT, CDR2 YYEEEE. The CDR3 contains 16 residues. The CDR3 reads CASSYDSGRFSYEQYF. The CDR3 bases are TGTGCCAGCAGCTACGATTCAGGAAGATTTTCCTACGAGCAGTACTTC.

The genes are TRBV7-9 and TRBJ2-1; 12 nucleotides match TRBD2. The V gene end was trimmed by 5 bases and the J gene end by 9 bases; junction bases not matched to a gene: 11. This CDR3 comprises 16 residues. Germline V gene sequence: CDR1 SEHNR, CDR2 FQNEAQ (reference sequence). The CDR3 region is CASSMTSGSGVGEQFF. The CDR3 DNA follows: TGTGCCAGCAGCATGACTAGCGGGAGTGGTGTAGGTGAGCAGTTCTTC. Full variable domain (missing parts from reference TRBV7-9 and TRBJ2-1): DTGVSQNPRHKITKRGQNVTFRCDPISEHNRLYWYRQTLGQGPEFLTYFQNEAQLEKSRLLSDRFSAERPKGSFSTLEIQRTEQGDSAMYLCASSMTSGSGVGEQFFGPGTRLTVL.

This clonotype has more than one count but fewer than ten. The chain couples TRBV7-6 to TRBJ2-7; 12 bases are shared with TRBD2. After removal of 6 bases from V and 6 bases from J, the junction contained 9 bases not matched to a gene. Per germline, CDR1 SGHVS and CDR2 FNYEAQ. The length of the CDR3 is 15 residues. As DNA, the CDR3 is TGTGCCAGCAGTCTTCTAGCGGGAGGGCCGAGCGAGCAGTACTTC. Its protein product is CASSLLAGGPSEQYF. The whole variable domain, filled in from reference TRBV7-6 and TRBJ2-7, reads GAGVSQSPRYKVTKRGQDVALRCDPISGHVSLYWYRQALGQGPEFLTYFNYEAQQDKSGLPNDRFSAERPEGSISTLTIQRTEQRDSAMYRCASSLLAGGPSEQYFGPGTRLTVT.

Concerning this clonotype itself: With a much larger clone just one base away, this may be a read error. The V and J genes are TRBV5-1 and TRBJ2-2, with 9 bases fitting TRBD2. CDR1 and CDR2 from the germline V gene are SGHRS and YFSETQ. The CDR3 is made up of 17 amino acids. J was trimmed by 1 base and V by 0 bases; bases with no gene match: 4. The CDR3 region is CASSLVAGVGNTGELFF. The CDR3 coding sequence is TGCGCCAGCAGCTTGGTAGCGGGAGTGGGGAACACCGGGGAGCTGTTTTTT.

This clonotype was counted between two and nine times. This chain connects TRBV7-6 to TRBJ1-1, with D possibly being TRBD1 (5 bases). Germline V gene lookup returns CDR1 SGHVS and CDR2 FNYEAQ. V lost 5 bases and J 6 bases, leaving 28 bases between the germline ends. The CDR3 totals 18 residues. The DNA of the CDR3 is TGTGCCAGCAGCCCTCTGAAACGTCCCGGGGCCAAAAAGGCTGAAGCTTTCTTT. Protein product: CASSPLKRPGAKKAEAFF.

This clonotype was observed at least ten times. At one end, the junction sequence differs from germline, possibly due to a read error. V and J are TRBV7-2 and TRBJ2-3, with D perhaps matching TRBD1 (5 bases). CDR3 size: 10 residues. Germline values: CDR1 SGHTA, CDR2 FQGNSA. CDR3 DNA: TGTGCCAGCAGCTTAGCAGAGGACAATTTT. It specifies CASSLAEDNF.

V and J are TRBV10-3 and TRBJ1-2; 9 bases map to TRBD1. With V trimmed by 5 bases and J by 5 bases, 6 bases remained unmatched. Germline V gene data show CDR1 as ENHRY and CDR2 as SYGVKD. CDR3 length equals 14 residues. CDR3 DNA: TGTGCCATCAGTCGGGACAGGGTGTCTTATGGCTACACCTTC. Its translation is CAISRDRVSYGYTF.

This clonotype was detected ten times or more. The V gene is TRBV5-1, the J gene TRBJ2-7; D gene ambiguous. CDR1 and CDR2 from the germline V gene are SGHRS and YFSETQ. This CDR3 region has 13 residues. Trimming removed 4 bases at V and 0 bases at J, with 8 bases between. CDR3 residues: CASSVAISYEQYF. For the CDR3, the DNA is TGCGCCAGCAGCGTCGCTATCTCCTACGAGCAGTACTTC.

V usage is TRBV24-1 and J usage is TRBJ1-1; D is perhaps TRBD1 (5 bases). The germline V gene encodes CDR1 KGHDR and CDR2 SFDVKD. The V end lost 4 bases, the J end lost 1 base, and 15 bases lay between the germline ends. The CDR3 spans 16 residues. The CDR3 DNA sequence: TGTGCCACCAGTGACACAACCGGGACGGGGAACACTGAAGCTTTCTTT. Translating it yields CATSDTTGTGNTEAFF.

This clonotype was counted only a few times. The chain links TRBV6-5 to TRBJ2-3, with 14 bases lining up with TRBD2. V shed 3 bases and J 1 base; nucleotides not matched to a gene: 3. CDR1 MNHEY and CDR2 SVGAGI come from the germline V gene. CDR3 length equals 17 residues. The CDR3 protein is CASSYTGLAGGTDTQYF. Here the CDR3 DNA reads TGTGCCAGCAGTTATACGGGACTAGCGGGAGGCACAGATACGCAGTATTTT.

The rearrangement joins TRBV7-9 to TRBJ2-7, with D perhaps matching TRBD1 (6 bases). Germline V gene sequence: CDR1 SEHNR, CDR2 FQNEAQ (reference sequence). Trimming shortened V by 2 bases and J by 0 bases, and 8 bases separated the two germline ends. This CDR3 contains 14 residues. Written as DNA, the CDR3 is TGTGCCAGCAGCTTAACAGGGATCTCCTACGAGCAGTACTTC. Translating gives CASSLTGISYEQYF.

V usage is TRBV28 and J usage is TRBJ2-1; TRBD2 matches at 12 bases. The CDR3 length is 15 residues. Looked up from germline, CDR1 is MDHEN and CDR2 is SYDVKM. Germline trimming cut 1 base from V and 8 bases from J; bases unmatched to any gene: 3. The CDR3 spells CASSLLTSGSHEQFF. DNA for the CDR3: TGTGCCAGCAGTTTATTGACTAGCGGGAGTCATGAGCAGTTCTTC.

This chain uses TRBV29-1 with TRBJ2-7; D is perhaps TRBD1 (5 bases). Germline V gene data show CDR1 as SQVTM and CDR2 as ANQGSEA. V shed 4 bases and J shed 2 bases, with 9 bases lying between them. The CDR3 totals 12 residues. The CDR3 sequence: CSVGRAAYEQYF. For the CDR3, the DNA is TGCAGCGTTGGCAGGGCGGCCTACGAGCAGTACTTC.

This chain's CDR3 is CASSTRRGGLYEQYF. The CDR3 DNA follows: TGTGCCAGCAGCACTCGACGGGGAGGACTCTACGAGCAGTACTTC. V and J are TRBV7-8 and TRBJ2-7; TRBD2 might be the D (6 bases). With 5 bases removed from V and 3 bases from J, the gap between germline ends came to 17 bases. From germline, CDR1 is SGHVS and CDR2 FQNEAQ. This CDR3 is built from 15 residues.

This chain connects TRBV11-3 to TRBJ1-1; D remains ambiguous. The V gene lost 4 bases and the J gene lost 6 bases, with 18 bases spanning the gap. The CDR3 has 15 amino acids. The V gene's germline CDR1 is SGHNT and CDR2 YENEEA. The CDR3 loop is CASSSGAVPSSEAFF. DNA of the CDR3: TGTGCCAGCAGCTCTGGAGCGGTCCCTTCTTCTGAAGCTTTCTTT.

This clonotype came up a few times. This chain links TRBV5-1 with TRBJ2-7; no firm D call. Germline V gene sequence: CDR1 SGHRS, CDR2 YFSETQ. CDR3 length: 13 amino acids. Trimming shortened V by 0 bases and J by 6 bases, and 10 bases separated the two germline ends. DNA of the CDR3: TGCGCCAGCAGCTTGGCTCCGGGTAGCGAGCAGTACTTC. This codes for CASSLAPGSEQYF.